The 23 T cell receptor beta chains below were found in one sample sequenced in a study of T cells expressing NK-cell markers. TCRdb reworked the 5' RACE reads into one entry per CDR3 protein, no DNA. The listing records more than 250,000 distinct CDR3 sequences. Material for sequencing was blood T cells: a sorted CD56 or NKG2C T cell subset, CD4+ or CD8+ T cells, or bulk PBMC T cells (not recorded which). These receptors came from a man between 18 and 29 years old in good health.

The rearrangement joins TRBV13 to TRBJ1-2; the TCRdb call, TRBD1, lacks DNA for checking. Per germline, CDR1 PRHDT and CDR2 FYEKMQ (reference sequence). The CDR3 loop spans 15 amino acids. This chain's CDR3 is CATNKQGSTFYGYTF.

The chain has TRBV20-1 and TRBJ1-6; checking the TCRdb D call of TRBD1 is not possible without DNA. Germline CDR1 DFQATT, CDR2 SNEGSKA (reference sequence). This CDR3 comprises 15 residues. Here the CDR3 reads CSANERQGYGSPLHF.

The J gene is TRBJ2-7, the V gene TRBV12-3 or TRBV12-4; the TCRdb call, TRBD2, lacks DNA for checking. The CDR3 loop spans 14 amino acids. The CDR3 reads CASSWRTSGYEQYF.

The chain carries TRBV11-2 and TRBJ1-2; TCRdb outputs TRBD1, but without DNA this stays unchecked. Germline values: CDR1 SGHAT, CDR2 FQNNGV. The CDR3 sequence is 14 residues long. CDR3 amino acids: CASRPLGRIYGYTF.

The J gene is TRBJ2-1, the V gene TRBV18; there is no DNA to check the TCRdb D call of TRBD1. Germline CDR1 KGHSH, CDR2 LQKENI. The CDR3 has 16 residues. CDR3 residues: CASSPQTGTGQSGQFF.

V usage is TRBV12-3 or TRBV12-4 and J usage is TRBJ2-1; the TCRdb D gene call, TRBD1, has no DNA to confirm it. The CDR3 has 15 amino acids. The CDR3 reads CASSPAGQARNEQFF.

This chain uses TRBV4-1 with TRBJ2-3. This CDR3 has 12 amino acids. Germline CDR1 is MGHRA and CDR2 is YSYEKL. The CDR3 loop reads CASSPSSDTQYF.

The CDR3 loop reads CASSVDQETQYF. The V call is TRBV9, the J call TRBJ2-5. The CDR3 is 12 residues long. CDR1 SGDLS and CDR2 YYNGEE come from the germline V gene. Supplemented by reference TRBV9 and TRBJ2-5, the full variable domain reads DSGVTQTPKHLITATGQRVTLRCSPRSGDLSVYWYQQSLDQGLQFLIQYYNGEERAKGNILERFSAQQFPDLHSELNLSSLELGDSALYFCASSVDQETQYFGPGTRLLVL.

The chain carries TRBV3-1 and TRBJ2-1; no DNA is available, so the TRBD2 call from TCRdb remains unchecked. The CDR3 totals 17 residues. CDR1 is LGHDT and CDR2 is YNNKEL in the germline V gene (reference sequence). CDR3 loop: CASSPPWTSGNYNEQFF.

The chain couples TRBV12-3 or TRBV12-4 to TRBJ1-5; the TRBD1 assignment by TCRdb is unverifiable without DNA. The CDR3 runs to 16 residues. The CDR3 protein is CASSLGTGTTNQPQHF.

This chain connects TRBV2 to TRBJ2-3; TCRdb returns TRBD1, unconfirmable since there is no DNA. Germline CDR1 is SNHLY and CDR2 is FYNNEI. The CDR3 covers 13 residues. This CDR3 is CAGGGQRTDTQYF.

The CDR3: CAWSVQGATQYF. V usage is TRBV30 and J usage is TRBJ2-3. The CDR3 is made up of 12 amino acids. CDR1 is GTSNPN and CDR2 is SVGIG in the germline V gene (reference sequence).

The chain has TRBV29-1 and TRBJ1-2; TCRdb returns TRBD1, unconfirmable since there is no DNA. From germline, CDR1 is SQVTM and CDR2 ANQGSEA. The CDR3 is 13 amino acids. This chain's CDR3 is CSVGDGDPSGYTF.

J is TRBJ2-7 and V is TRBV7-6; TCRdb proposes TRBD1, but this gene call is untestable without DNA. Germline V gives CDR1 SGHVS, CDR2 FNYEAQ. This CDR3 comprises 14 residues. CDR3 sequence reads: CASSLAEGISEQYF.

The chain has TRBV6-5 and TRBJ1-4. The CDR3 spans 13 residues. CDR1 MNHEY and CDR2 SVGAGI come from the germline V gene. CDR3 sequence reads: CATSRGGGEKLFF.

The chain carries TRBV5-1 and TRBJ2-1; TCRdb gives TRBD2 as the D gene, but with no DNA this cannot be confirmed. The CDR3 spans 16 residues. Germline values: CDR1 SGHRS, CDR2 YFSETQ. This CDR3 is CASSPRTSGSTDEQFF.

The CDR3 loop reads CASSQTDSSLTGELFF. The chain is built from TRBV6-2 or TRBV6-3 and TRBJ2-2; the TCRdb D gene call, TRBD1, has no DNA to confirm it. This CDR3 contains 16 residues. Germline V lookup: CDR1 MNHEY, CDR2 SVGEGT.

The CDR3 is CATRGDWCPIVMNTEAFF. The chain employs TRBV24-1 and TRBJ1-1. The CDR3 consists of 18 residues. CDR1 is KGHDR, CDR2 SFDVKD, per germline.

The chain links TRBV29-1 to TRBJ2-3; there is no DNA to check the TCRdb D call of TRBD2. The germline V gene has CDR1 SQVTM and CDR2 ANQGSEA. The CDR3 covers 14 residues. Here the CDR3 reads CSVGRKGSTDTQYF.

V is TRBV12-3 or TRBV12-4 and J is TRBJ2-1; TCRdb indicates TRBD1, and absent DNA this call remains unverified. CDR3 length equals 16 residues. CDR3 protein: CASRSSGGRSYNEQFF.

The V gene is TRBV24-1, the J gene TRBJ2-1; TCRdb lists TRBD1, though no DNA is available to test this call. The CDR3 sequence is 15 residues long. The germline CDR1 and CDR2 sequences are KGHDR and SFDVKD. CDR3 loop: CATSMQGPFYNEQFF.

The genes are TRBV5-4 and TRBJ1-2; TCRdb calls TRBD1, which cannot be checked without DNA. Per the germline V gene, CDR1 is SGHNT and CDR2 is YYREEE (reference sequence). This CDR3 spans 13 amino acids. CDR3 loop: CASSQGTDYGYTF.

This CDR3 is CATSRDLISWGYTF. This chain links TRBV15 with TRBJ1-2. The CDR3 totals 14 residues. Germline CDR1 LNHNV, CDR2 YYDKDF (reference sequence).